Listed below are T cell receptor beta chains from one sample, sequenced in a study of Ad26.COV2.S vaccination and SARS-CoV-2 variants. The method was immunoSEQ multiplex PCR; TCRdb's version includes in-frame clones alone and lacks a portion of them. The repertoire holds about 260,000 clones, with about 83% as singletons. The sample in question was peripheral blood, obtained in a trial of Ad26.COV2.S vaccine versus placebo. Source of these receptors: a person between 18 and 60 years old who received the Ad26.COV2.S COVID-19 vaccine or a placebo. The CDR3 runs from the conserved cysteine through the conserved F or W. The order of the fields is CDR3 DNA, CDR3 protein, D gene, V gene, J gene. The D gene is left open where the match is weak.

CDR3 DNA: TGCGCCAGCAGCCAAGATGTCGGTGATCGGGGGCTGTTTTTT; CDR3 protein: CASSQDVGDRGLFF; D gene: -; V gene: TRBV4-3; J gene: TRBJ2-2
CDR3 DNA: TGTGCCTGGAGTGTACAAGTGAGCACTGGAAACACCATATATTTT; CDR3 protein: CAWSVQVSTGNTIYF; D gene: -; V gene: TRBV30; J gene: TRBJ1-3
CDR3 DNA: TGTGCCAGCAGCGTAGGGATGGGGCGCAGAACCGGGGAGCTGTTTTTT; CDR3 protein: CASSVGMGRRTGELFF; D gene: -; V gene: TRBV9; J gene: TRBJ2-2
CDR3 DNA: TGTGCCAGCTCACCGAGGACTAGCGGGAGCTCCTACAATGAGCAGTTCTTC; CDR3 protein: CASSPRTSGSSYNEQFF; D gene: TRBD2; V gene: TRBV18; J gene: TRBJ2-1
CDR3 DNA: TGTGCCAGCAGCTTAGGCGTTAGGGCGAACACCGGGGAGCTGTTTTTT; CDR3 protein: CASSLGVRANTGELFF; D gene: -; V gene: TRBV7-6; J gene: TRBJ2-2
CDR3 DNA: TGCGCCAGCTCGCTCGAGGGACTACAACACAATGAGCAGTTCTTC; CDR3 protein: CASSLEGLQHNEQFF; D gene: TRBD2; V gene: TRBV5-1; J gene: TRBJ2-1
CDR3 DNA: TGTGCCAGTAGTATTTTCTCGGGCAGCAATCAGCCCCAGCATTTT; CDR3 protein: CASSIFSGSNQPQHF; D gene: -; V gene: TRBV19; J gene: TRBJ1-5
CDR3 DNA: TGTGCCAGCAGCTTTGGGGTAGCACAAGAGACCCAGTACTTC; CDR3 protein: CASSFGVAQETQYF; D gene: -; V gene: TRBV5-6; J gene: TRBJ2-5
CDR3 DNA: TGTGCCTGGAACATCGGGGTCTCTGGAAACACCATATATTTT; CDR3 protein: CAWNIGVSGNTIYF; D gene: -; V gene: TRBV30; J gene: TRBJ1-3
CDR3 DNA: TGCGCCAGCAGCCAGGCGGAACTAACCTACTATGGCTACACCTTC; CDR3 protein: CASSQAELTYYGYTF; D gene: -; V gene: TRBV4-1; J gene: TRBJ1-2
CDR3 DNA: TGTGCCAGCAGCCAAGTCGGCCTGAGCTCTGGAAACACCATATATTTT; CDR3 protein: CASSQVGLSSGNTIYF; D gene: -; V gene: TRBV14; J gene: TRBJ1-3
CDR3 DNA: TGTGCCATCAGTGAGACAGGGGTTAACACTGAAGCTTTCTTT; CDR3 protein: CAISETGVNTEAFF; D gene: TRBD1; V gene: TRBV10-3; J gene: TRBJ1-1
CDR3 DNA: TGTGCCAGCACCCAGGGTGGTAGCACTGAAGCTTTCTTT; CDR3 protein: CASTQGGSTEAFF; D gene: -; V gene: TRBV7-8; J gene: TRBJ1-1
CDR3 DNA: TGCAGCGTATCAGGGGGTGTTTCCTACGAGCAGTACTTC; CDR3 protein: CSVSGGVSYEQYF; D gene: TRBD1; V gene: TRBV29-1; J gene: TRBJ2-7
CDR3 DNA: TGTGCCAGCAGCCAGTCTGTCCAGGGGGCTAATGAAAAACTGTTTTTT; CDR3 protein: CASSQSVQGANEKLFF; D gene: TRBD1; V gene: TRBV4-2; J gene: TRBJ1-4
CDR3 DNA: TGTGCCAGCAGCCCTGGGGGGGTCTACGAGCAGTACTTC; CDR3 protein: CASSPGGVYEQYF; D gene: TRBD2; V gene: TRBV3-1/TRBV3-2; J gene: TRBJ2-7